These T cell receptor beta chains were read from a single sample in a study of cytomegalovirus exposure and HLA in healthy donors. The data were produced by immunoSEQ multiplex PCR, yet TCRdb's version contains in-frame clones alone and is incomplete. The table includes approximately 190,000 clones, roughly 76% detected once. Sequences were obtained from PBMCs. Receptor source: a man in his forties in good health and CMV-seropositive. Each CDR3 is given with its conserved first and last residue. The order of the fields is V gene, clone size, D gene, CDR3 length, J gene, CDR3 DNA, CDR3 protein. D genes are given only for firm matches. Only some rows state a clone size, as once, few, many or a class for expanded clones.

V: TRBV18
size: -
D: -
length: 18
J: TRBJ2-3
DNA: TGTGCCAGCTCACCCATTACGGATAGCGGTTCCCCATGGGATACGCAGTATTTT
CDR3: CASSPITDSGSPWDTQYF

V: TRBV5-1
size: -
D: -
length: 15
J: TRBJ2-5
DNA: TGCGCCAGCAGCTTGGCGGCGGGGAGTGGCGAGACCCAGTACTTC
CDR3: CASSLAAGSGETQYF

V: TRBV6-5
size: few
D: TRBD1
length: 15
J: TRBJ1-5
DNA: TGTGCCAGCAGTCGGACAGGGGGCGCGGGGCAGCCCCAGCATTTT
CDR3: CASSRTGGAGQPQHF

V: TRBV19
size: -
D: TRBD1
length: 14
J: TRBJ2-7
DNA: TGTGCCAGTAGCCCGGGACAGGGATTGTACGAGCAGTACTTC
CDR3: CASSPGQGLYEQYF

V: TRBV28
size: -
D: TRBD1
length: 18
J: TRBJ1-5
DNA: TGTGCCAGCAGCATTTTATCAATAGGGGGCAACCGCAATCAGCCCCAGCATTTT
CDR3: CASSILSIGGNRNQPQHF

V: TRBV6-6
size: -
D: -
length: 12
J: TRBJ2-5
DNA: TGTGCCAGCAATAGCGAGCAAGAGACCCAGTACTTC
CDR3: CASNSEQETQYF

V: TRBV11-2
size: -
D: -
length: 15
J: TRBJ1-5
DNA: TGTGCCAGCAGCTTAGAGGGACATAGCAATCAGCCCCAGCATTTT
CDR3: CASSLEGHSNQPQHF

V: TRBV5-1
size: -
D: -
length: 15
J: TRBJ1-5
DNA: TGCGCCAGCAGCCCAGGGGCCGGGGGCAATCAGCCCCAGCATTTT
CDR3: CASSPGAGGNQPQHF

V: TRBV7-9
size: -
D: -
length: 19
J: TRBJ2-2
DNA: TGTGCCAGCAGCTTAATCCAGGGGAAGTGGGGGTCGATCACCGGGGAGCTGTTTTTT
CDR3: CASSLIQGKWGSITGELFF

V: TRBV19
size: -
D: -
length: 14
J: TRBJ1-2
DNA: TGTGCCAGTAGCCATGACAGGACTTACTATGGCTACACCTTC
CDR3: CASSHDRTYYGYTF

V: TRBV5-1
size: -
D: TRBD1
length: 19
J: TRBJ2-2
DNA: TGCGCCAGCAGCTTCTTTTTCCGGGACAGGGGTGATCTAACCGGGGAGCTGTTTTTT
CDR3: CASSFFFRDRGDLTGELFF

V: TRBV7-3
size: -
D: -
length: 15
J: TRBJ2-3
DNA: TGTGCCAGCAGCCTCGGTGGGGGGATCACAGATACGCAGTATTTT
CDR3: CASSLGGGITDTQYF

V: TRBV4-1
size: -
D: -
length: 12
J: TRBJ1-2
DNA: TGCGCCAGCAGTCCAGACAGCTATGGCTACACCTTC
CDR3: CASSPDSYGYTF

V: TRBV7-2
size: few
D: TRBD2
length: 16
J: TRBJ2-5
DNA: TGTGCCAGCAGCTTAGGGCTAGCGGGGGGCCAAGAGACCCAGTACTTC
CDR3: CASSLGLAGGQETQYF

V: TRBV29-1
size: few
D: -
length: 12
J: TRBJ2-1
DNA: TGCAGCGTTGAGTTTCGGTACAATGAGCAGTTCTTC
CDR3: CSVEFRYNEQFF

V: TRBV30
size: -
D: TRBD1
length: 14
J: TRBJ2-6
DNA: TGTGCCTGGGGAACAGGGGCTGGGGCCAACGTCCTGACTTTC
CDR3: CAWGTGAGANVLTF

V: TRBV28
size: once
D: TRBD1
length: 14
J: TRBJ1-6
DNA: TGTGCCAGCAGCTGGGGACAGGGAAATTCACCCCTCCACTTT
CDR3: CASSWGQGNSPLHF

V: TRBV4-3
size: -
D: TRBD1
length: 18
J: TRBJ2-7
DNA: TGCGCCAGCAGCCAAGACCACGATCGGACAGGTCAAACCTACGAGCAGTACTTC
CDR3: CASSQDHDRTGQTYEQYF

V: TRBV19
size: -
D: -
length: 15
J: TRBJ1-3
DNA: TGTGCCAGTACCTTAGAATCCCAGGCAGGAAACACCATATATTTT
CDR3: CASTLESQAGNTIYF

V: TRBV4-3
size: -
D: -
length: 14
J: TRBJ2-3
DNA: TGCGCCAGCAGCCAAGGGGGCGGCGCAGATACGCAGTATTTT
CDR3: CASSQGGGADTQYF

V: TRBV5-4
size: -
D: -
length: 11
J: TRBJ1-2
DNA: TGTGCCAGCAGCTTGGCCACAGGTCTCACCTTC
CDR3: CASSLATGLTF

V: TRBV27
size: -
D: TRBD2
length: 15
J: TRBJ2-1
DNA: TGTGCCAGCAGTCAAAGACTAGCGGGGGCTAATGAGCAGTTCTTC
CDR3: CASSQRLAGANEQFF

V: TRBV6-5
size: -
D: -
length: 14
J: TRBJ2-5
DNA: TGTGCCAGCAGCCCCGGACAGCAATCAGAGACCCAGTACTTC
CDR3: CASSPGQQSETQYF

V: TRBV6-1
size: -
D: TRBD1
length: 14
J: TRBJ1-1
DNA: TGTGCCATCGGGACAGGGTTGCGGAACACTGAAGCTTTCTTT
CDR3: CAIGTGLRNTEAFF

V: TRBV30
size: -
D: -
length: 13
J: TRBJ1-5
DNA: TGTGCCTGGAGTGTGGGAGGGAATCAGCCCCAGCATTTT
CDR3: CAWSVGGNQPQHF

V: TRBV28
size: -
D: -
length: 15
J: TRBJ2-2
DNA: TGTGCCAGCAGTTTAATAGTGGCAGCGGCCGGGGAGCTGTTTTTT
CDR3: CASSLIVAAAGELFF

V: TRBV20-1
size: -
D: -
length: 10
J: TRBJ1-2
DNA: TGCAGTGCCGTCGGCTATGGCTACACCTTC
CDR3: CSAVGYGYTF

V: TRBV27
size: once
D: -
length: 16
J: TRBJ1-2
DNA: TGTGCCAGCAGCAGAAACGGCGGCAGGGGAGCTAGTAGCTACACCTTC
CDR3: CASSRNGGRGASSYTF

V: TRBV5-4
size: few
D: TRBD2
length: 14
J: TRBJ2-7
DNA: TGTGCCAGCAGCTTGAGCGGGGTGTCCTACGAGCAGTACTTC
CDR3: CASSLSGVSYEQYF

V: TRBV6-4
size: once
D: TRBD2
length: 15
J: TRBJ2-3
DNA: TGTGCCAGCAGTACCCTAGCGGGGGGCAAAGATACGCAGTATTTT
CDR3: CASSTLAGGKDTQYF

V: TRBV11-1
size: -
D: -
length: 15
J: TRBJ1-1
DNA: TGTGCCAGCAGCTTAAGGTTAAGGTCAGGTGTGGAAGCTTTCTTT
CDR3: CASSLRLRSGVEAFF

V: TRBV7-9
size: -
D: -
length: 16
J: TRBJ1-2
DNA: TGTGCCAGCAGCCCTCTTGGGCAGGGGCTTAACTATGGCTACACCTTC
CDR3: CASSPLGQGLNYGYTF

V: TRBV21-1
size: -
D: -
length: 13
J: TRBJ1-5
DNA: TGTGCCAGCAGGGGTGGGAGAAATCAGCCCCAGCATTTT
CDR3: CASRGGRNQPQHF

V: TRBV27
size: -
D: TRBD2
length: 16
J: TRBJ2-3
DNA: TGTGCCAGCAGTCACCGGGTAGCGGGGGGGCTATATACGCAGTATTTT
CDR3: CASSHRVAGGLYTQYF

V: TRBV6-6
size: -
D: -
length: 13
J: TRBJ2-7
DNA: TGTGCCAGCAGTTACGGGCCCAGGGGCGAGCAGTACTTC
CDR3: CASSYGPRGEQYF

V: TRBV14
size: -
D: -
length: 15
J: TRBJ1-2
DNA: TGTGCCAGCAGCCAAGATCCCAACCGGGTGAAAGGCTACACCTTC
CDR3: CASSQDPNRVKGYTF

V: TRBV19
size: -
D: TRBD2
length: 13
J: TRBJ2-4
DNA: TGTGCCAGCAAACCTAGCGGGGGTTACATTCAGTACTTC
CDR3: CASKPSGGYIQYF

V: TRBV27
size: -
D: -
length: 14
J: TRBJ1-1
DNA: TGTGCCAGCAGTTTTACAGGCCGGGGGACTGAAGCTTTCTTT
CDR3: CASSFTGRGTEAFF

V: TRBV29-1
size: few
D: -
length: 12
J: TRBJ1-2
DNA: TGCAGCGTTGGGCTCAGACTCTATGGCTACACCTTC
CDR3: CSVGLRLYGYTF

V: TRBV2
size: -
D: TRBD1
length: 16
J: TRBJ1-6
DNA: TGTGCCAGCAGTGACCAGGGGGCGGATTTGGGTTCACCCCTCCACTTT
CDR3: CASSDQGADLGSPLHF

V: TRBV7-6
size: few
D: -
length: 17
J: TRBJ1-3
DNA: TGTGCCAGCAGCTTAGGGGCCACCTCGAGCTCTGGAAACACCATATATTTT
CDR3: CASSLGATSSSGNTIYF

V: TRBV7-8
size: -
D: TRBD2
length: 16
J: TRBJ2-3
DNA: TGTGCCAGCACCCCCCAGACAGCGGGGGGCACAGATACGCAGTATTTT
CDR3: CASTPQTAGGTDTQYF

V: TRBV6-5
size: -
D: -
length: 14
J: TRBJ1-2
DNA: TGTGCCAGCAGTTACAGTGGGGGGGGGTATGGCTACACCTTC
CDR3: CASSYSGGGYGYTF